The rows below give T cell receptor beta chains drawn from one sample of a study of regulatory T cells in long-lasting Graves disease. TCRdb reanalysed the multiplex PCR reads using MiXCR and keeps one entry per CDR3 protein. This sample has about 220,000 distinct CDR3 sequences, with around 19% found just once. The data were also submitted as part of a second study, on T cells in Graves' hyperthyroidism and ophthalmopathy.

This sample comprised peripheral blood mononuclear cells (PBMCs), obtained at new diagnosis, from a patient treated with antithyroid drugs. Source of these receptors: a woman aged 30 to 39 with Graves disease. CDR3s include the opening cysteine and the closing phenylalanine or tryptophan. A D gene is named only where the DNA matches it firmly. For some rows the clone size is stated as once, few or many, or as a class when expanded; others skip it.

d_gene	abundance	j_gene	v_gene	CDR3nt	CDR3aa
-	many	TRBJ1-6	TRBV20-1	TGCAGTGCTAGCTCCCCACAAGCAGGGGATTCACCCCTCCACTTT	CSASSPQAGDSPLHF
-	many	TRBJ2-5	TRBV6-1	TGTGCCAGCAGTGAGGGAAGAGAGACCCAGTACTTC	CASSEGRETQYF
TRBD2	many	TRBJ2-2	TRBV20-1	TGCAGTGCCGGCCGAGGACTAGCGGGACCGGCGGGCACCGGGGAGCTGTTTTTT	CSAGRGLAGPAGTGELFF
TRBD2	-	TRBJ2-1	TRBV2	TGTGCCAGCAGTGAAGCGGCACTAGCGTTGAGCTCCTACAATGAGCAGTTCTTC	CASSEAALALSSYNEQFF
TRBD1	many	TRBJ1-2	TRBV2	TGTGCCAGCAGTGAACGGGACAGGGGAGGAGGCTACACCTTC	CASSERDRGGGYTF
-	many	TRBJ1-2	TRBV5-6	TGTGCCAGCAGCCCGACCGCGAAGGTGTCCTTCTATGGCTACACCTTC	CASSPTAKVSFYGYTF
-	many	TRBJ2-7	TRBV2	TGTGCCAGCAGTCCGACTAGAGCCTCGGAGGGGGAGCAGTACTTC	CASSPTRASEGEQYF
TRBD1	many	TRBJ1-4	TRBV28	TGTGCCAGCAGACGCCCCTTTTTCCGGGACAGGAAACTGTTTTTT	CASRRPFFRDRKLFF
TRBD1	many	TRBJ1-3	TRBV28	TGTGCCAGCACCCCAGGGGGGCGTCTTGGAAACACCATATATTTT	CASTPGGRLGNTIYF
-	many	TRBJ1-5	TRBV6-1	TGTGCCAGCAGTGAAGACAGGGCCTGGGGGTATAGCAATCAGCCCCAGCATTTT	CASSEDRAWGYSNQPQHF
-	many	TRBJ2-5	TRBV13	TGTGCCAGCAGCCGACGGCGGAGAGGCGGGATGGGGGGAGAGACCCAGTACTTC	CASSRRRRGGMGGETQYF
TRBD2	-	TRBJ2-7	TRBV7-2	TGTGCCAGCGGCTTAGGAGGACTAGCGGGAGCTATCTCCTACGAGCAGTACTTC	CASGLGGLAGAISYEQYF
-	many	TRBJ2-7	TRBV7-9	TGTGCCAGCAGCTTAGGAGTCGGGTACGAGCAGTACTTC	CASSLGVGYEQYF
TRBD2	many	TRBJ2-2	TRBV20-1	TGCAGTGCTTTAGCGGGAGGGCTTCAGGCCGGGGAGCTGTTTTTT	CSALAGGLQAGELFF
-	many	TRBJ2-6	TRBV28	TGTGCCAGCAGCCTCGGGACGGTATCTGGGGCCAACGTCCTGACTTTC	CASSLGTVSGANVLTF
-	few	TRBJ1-1	TRBV5-4	TGTGCCAGCAGCTTGGCGGGGAGGGGGAGCACTGAAGCTTTCTTT	CASSLAGRGSTEAFF
-	many	TRBJ1-2	TRBV2	TGTGCCAGCAGACTAACAGGGACCAACTATGGCTACACCTTC	CASRLTGTNYGYTF
-	many	TRBJ2-7	TRBV7-9	TGTGCCAGCAGCTTAGACTCTTCCGGGGACGAGCAGTACTTC	CASSLDSSGDEQYF
-	many	TRBJ1-5	TRBV12-3/TRBV12-4	TGTGCCAGCAGTTCTAGCGCGGGGAAGAGCAATCAGCCCCAGCATTTT	CASSSSAGKSNQPQHF
-	many	TRBJ1-6	TRBV28	TGTGCCAGCAGTTTTCAGGGGAAAGGGAATTCACCCCTCCACTTT	CASSFQGKGNSPLHF
-	many	TRBJ1-4	TRBV7-2	TGTGCCAGCAGCTCGAGGGACGTAGACTATGAAAAACTGTTTTTT	CASSSRDVDYEKLFF
-	many	TRBJ2-7	TRBV10-3	TGTGCCATCGGTGGGGGGACTGCCCGAACATACGAGCAGTACTTC	CAIGGGTARTYEQYF
-	many	TRBJ1-5	TRBV25-1	TGTGCCAGCCCCGGCCTCGGACCCGAAGATACGAGCAATCAGCCCCAGCATTTT	CASPGLGPEDTSNQPQHF
-	many	TRBJ1-1	TRBV2	TGTGCCAGCGTATACCGCTCACAGAACACTGAAGCTTTCTTT	CASVYRSQNTEAFF
-	many	TRBJ1-1	TRBV7-9	TGTGCCAGCAGTGTTGTGAACACTGAAGCTTTCTTT	CASSVVNTEAFF
TRBD1	many	TRBJ2-5	TRBV18	TGTGCCAGCTCCCCTGGGACAGGGGGGACCTTGGAGACCCAGTACTTC	CASSPGTGGTLETQYF
-	-	TRBJ1-1	TRBV3-1	TGTGCCAGCAGCCAAGATCCCCATACTTCGGGCACTGAAGCTTTCTTT	CASSQDPHTSGTEAFF
-	-	TRBJ1-1	TRBV11-1	TGTGCCAGCAGCTTAAATGAAGGGCTCACTGAAGCTTTCTTT	CASSLNEGLTEAFF
-	many	TRBJ2-7	TRBV7-9	TGTGCCAGCAGCTTAGAGACTTATACGACCTACGAGCAGTACTTC	CASSLETYTTYEQYF
-	many	TRBJ1-5	TRBV10-3	TGTGCCATCAGTGAGTCCGGGGGTGGAGAGCCCCAGCATTTT	CAISESGGGEPQHF
TRBD2	-	TRBJ2-7	TRBV27	TGTGCCAGCAGAACTAGCGGGAGCCCTATCTACGAGCAGTACTTC	CASRTSGSPIYEQYF
TRBD2	many	TRBJ2-3	TRBV20-1	TGCAGTGCTATTACTAGCGGGAGCGTTACAGATACGCAGTATTTT	CSAITSGSVTDTQYF
-	many	TRBJ1-1	TRBV19	TGTGCCAGTTCCCCGGGAGGTATGGTAGCTTTCTTT	CASSPGGMVAFF
TRBD1	many	TRBJ2-7	TRBV28	TGTGCCAGCAGCGACAGGGGGCTAAACCCCTACGAGCAGTACTTC	CASSDRGLNPYEQYF
-	many	TRBJ2-1	TRBV27	TGTGCCAGCAGTCCGACCTCCACCCCCGCCCATGAGCAGTTCTTC	CASSPTSTPAHEQFF
TRBD2	many	TRBJ2-1	TRBV12-3/TRBV12-4	TGTGCCAGCAGTTTACGGCTAGCGGGAGTTGGCCGGGGTCGGGAGCAGTTCTTC	CASSLRLAGVGRGREQFF
-	many	TRBJ2-7	TRBV6-1	TGTGCCAGTCATTTCGGTGACAGTATATCCTACGAGCAGTACTTC	CASHFGDSISYEQYF
-	many	TRBJ2-5	TRBV28	TGTGCCAGCAGCAAAGGACGGTTCCAAGAGACCCAGTACTTC	CASSKGRFQETQYF
TRBD1	few	TRBJ1-2	TRBV6-1	TGTGCCTCGGACAGGGGTGGAGGCTACACCTTC	CASDRGGGYTF
-	many	TRBJ1-2	TRBV2	TGTGCCAGCAGCCCCACCGGCGGGATCGGGGATGGCTACACCTTC	CASSPTGGIGDGYTF